A single sample is the source of the 26 T cell receptor beta chains below, sequenced in a study of blood T cell repertoires in COVID-19. This table comes from immunoSEQ multiplex PCR, and its TCRdb copy is limited to in-frame clones, with some not included. Among about 250,000 clones, about 89% were seen once, and the ten largest hold 1.6%. The sample consisted of peripheral blood. The receptors were gathered from a woman aged 55-69 years who had recovered from COVID-19.

The gene calls are TRBV11-2 and TRBJ2-2; D not resolved. The CDR3 runs 16 residues. The ends were cut back, 1 base at V and 0 bases at J, with 9 bases in the middle. In germline, CDR1 is SGHAT, CDR2 FQNNGV. CDR3 coding DNA: TGTGCCAGCAGCTTAGTTACAGCTTCGAACACCGGGGAGCTGTTTTTT. Amino acid sequence: CASSLVTASNTGELFF. Together with reference TRBV11-2 and TRBJ2-2, the CDR3 gives the full variable domain: EAGVAQSPRYKIIEKRQSVAFWCNPISGHATLYWYQQILGQGPKLLIQFQNNGVVDDSQLPKDRFSAERLKGVDSTLKIQPAKLEDSAVYLCASSLVTASNTGELFFGEGSRLTVL.

This sequence joins TRBV5-1 and TRBJ2-3, with 12 bases fitting TRBD2. J lost 5 bases, V lost 0 bases, and 10 bases had no gene match. Looked up from germline, CDR1 is SGHRS and CDR2 is YFSETQ. The CDR3 runs to 18 residues. CDR3 nucleotide sequence: TGCGCCAGCAGCTTGGTAGCTAGCGGGGGGGCAGGTGGAGATACGCAGTATTTT. Its translation: CASSLVASGGAGGDTQYF.

This clone was observed a few times. This CDR3 is also generated by other DNA sequences in the sample. The chain couples TRBV9 to TRBJ1-2; the D is unclear. V was shortened by 0 bases and J by 2 bases, with 5 bases between the two germline ends. The CDR3 has 13 amino acids. Germline V gene sequence: CDR1 SGDLS, CDR2 YYNGEE. CDR3 DNA sequence: TGTGCCAGCAGCGTAGGTCAAAACTATGGCTACACCTTC. Its translation: CASSVGQNYGYTF.

V gene TRBV5-4 combines with J gene TRBJ2-5, with D perhaps matching TRBD2 (6 bases). In germline, CDR1 is SGHNT, CDR2 YYREEE (reference sequence). The CDR3 is 14 residues long. V lost 4 bases and J lost 2, with 12 bases in between. As DNA, the CDR3 is TGTGCCAGCAGCATCGCCGGGACTCAAGAGACCCAGTACTTC. This translates into CASSIAGTQETQYF. The full variable domain, with the rest looked up from reference TRBV5-4 and TRBJ2-5, is ETGVTQSPTHLIKTRGQQVTLRCSSQSGHNTVSWYQQALGQGPQFIFQYYREEENGRGNFPPRFSGLQFPNYSSELNVNALELDDSALYLCASSIAGTQETQYFGPGTRLLVL.

V usage is TRBV7-3 and J usage is TRBJ2-1, with a tentative D call TRBD1 (5 bases). The germline CDR1 and CDR2 sequences are SGHTA and FQGTGA. V was cut by 3 bases and J by 1 base, with 10 bases left in between. CDR3 length: 15 amino acids. CDR3 sequence reads: CASSFGQGSYNEQFF. In nucleotides, the CDR3 is TGTGCCAGCAGCTTCGGGCAGGGATCCTACAATGAGCAGTTCTTC.

The J gene is TRBJ2-7, the V gene TRBV19; no definite D call. Trimming took off 2 bases at V and 2 bases at J, with 16 bases between the two ends. In germline, CDR1 is LNHDA, CDR2 SQIVND (reference sequence). The CDR3 totals 16 residues. Here the CDR3 DNA reads TGTGCCAGTAGTATAAAGGCGACTCCGTCGACCTACGAGCAGTACTTC. Translated, it gives CASSIKATPSTYEQYF.

V and J are TRBV11-2 and TRBJ2-5, with a tentative D call TRBD2 (5 bases). This CDR3 comprises 17 residues. The V end lost 2 bases, the J end lost 3 bases, and 19 bases lay between the germline ends. CDR1 is SGHAT, CDR2 FQNNGV, per germline. This CDR3 is CASSLFRGRSSEETQYF. The DNA of the CDR3 is TGTGCCAGCAGCTTATTTCGGGGAAGGTCATCCGAAGAGACCCAGTACTTC.

The V call is TRBV5-4, the J call TRBJ2-1; 9 positions agree with TRBD2. Germline V gives CDR1 SGHNT, CDR2 YYREEE (reference sequence). J gave up 5 bases and V 3 bases, and 12 bases lay outside the gene matches. The CDR3 has 17 residues. In nucleotides, the CDR3 is TGTGCCAGCAGCTGGGAGGGAGCGGGGGGCGGCCACAATGAGCAGTTCTTC. It is translated as CASSWEGAGGGHNEQFF. Looking up the rest from reference TRBV5-4 and TRBJ2-1 gives the full variable domain: ETGVTQSPTHLIKTRGQQVTLRCSSQSGHNTVSWYQQALGQGPQFIFQYYREEENGRGNFPPRFSGLQFPNYSSELNVNALELDDSALYLCASSWEGAGGGHNEQFFGPGTRLTVL.

The V and J genes are TRBV16 and TRBJ2-5; tentative D call: TRBD2 (5 bases). This CDR3 spans 14 amino acids. Germline CDR1 reads KGHSY; CDR2 reads FQNENV. Trimming left V 2 bases short and J 5 bases short, with 12 bases between. The CDR3 region has the DNA TGTGCCAGCAGCCAACAAACGGGGTATGAGACCCAGTACTTC. Amino acids: CASSQQTGYETQYF.

As to this clone: This sample also contains other DNA sequences that code for the same CDR3. The chain carries TRBV10-3 and TRBJ2-7, with D possibly being TRBD2 (6 bases). The V and J ends lost 8 bases and 2 bases respectively, with 7 bases between them. Per the germline V gene, CDR1 is ENHRY and CDR2 is SYGVKD. The CDR3 runs to 11 residues. The CDR3 bases are TGTGCCATCGGGGGGACCTACGAGCAGTACTTC. This sequence encodes CAIGGTYEQYF.

CDR3 in amino acids: CASSLPGIGNTGELFF. The CDR3 DNA sequence: TGTGCCAGCAGCCTCCCGGGGATTGGTAACACCGGGGAGCTGTTTTTT. This chain joins TRBV25-1 and TRBJ2-2, with a weak D call TRBD2 (5 bases). Germline CDR1 and CDR2: MGHDK and SYGVNS. The CDR3 runs to 16 residues. The germline V and J ends were trimmed by 6 bases and 2 bases, with 16 bases remaining between them.

J is TRBJ2-3 and V is TRBV5-1; 10 nucleotides align to TRBD2. J gave up 6 bases and V 0 bases, and 7 bases lay outside the gene matches. Per germline, CDR1 SGHRS and CDR2 YFSETQ. This CDR3 spans 16 amino acids. CDR3 region: CASSLASGGLGDTQYF. CDR3 bases: TGCGCCAGCAGCTTGGCTAGCGGGGGTCTTGGTGATACGCAGTATTTT.

The J gene is TRBJ2-1, the V gene TRBV27; 11 bases agree with TRBD2. V trimming: 3 bases; J trimming: 7 bases; junction bases outside the gene matches: 8. The germline CDR1 and CDR2 sequences are MNHEY and SMNVEV (reference sequence). This CDR3 has 16 residues. Here the CDR3 reads CASSFPTSGGTNEQFF. The CDR3 bases are TGTGCCAGCAGTTTTCCAACTAGCGGGGGCACGAATGAGCAGTTCTTC.

This rearrangement joins TRBV2 to TRBJ2-2, with 7 bases matching TRBD1. V lost 3 bases and J lost 12; bases outside the gene matches: 4. Looked up from germline, CDR1 is SNHLY and CDR2 is FYNNEI. This CDR3 has 12 residues. The CDR3, as DNA: TGTGCCAGCAGTGACGGGACAGAGAAGCTGTTTTTT. Translated: CASSDGTEKLFF. Full variable domain (missing parts from reference TRBV2 and TRBJ2-2): EPEVTQTPSHQVTQMGQEVILRCVPISNHLYFYWYRQILGQKVEFLVSFYNNEISEKSEIFDDQFSVERPDGSNFTLKIRSTKLEDSAMYFCASSDGTEKLFFGEGSRLTVL.

The rearrangement joins TRBV9 to TRBJ2-7; 9 positions match TRBD1. The germline CDR1 and CDR2 sequences are SGDLS and YYNGEE. V lost 0 bases to trimming and J lost 1 base; unmatched junction nucleotides: 5. This CDR3 is built from 16 residues. CDR3 nucleotide sequence: TGTGCCAGCAGCGTAGCCCCGGACAGGGGTTCCTACGAGCAGTACTTC. Its translation is CASSVAPDRGSYEQYF.

The chain combines TRBV5-1 with TRBJ2-1, with 11 bases matching TRBD2. V trimming: 7 bases; J trimming: 4 bases; junction bases outside the gene matches: 7. Germline CDR1 is SGHRS and CDR2 is YFSETQ. CDR3 length equals 15 residues. The CDR3 sequence is CASRGASGGYNEQFF. CDR3 sequence (DNA): TGCGCCAGCCGCGGAGCTAGCGGGGGGTACAATGAGCAGTTCTTC.

V and J are TRBV4-1 and TRBJ2-7; D might be TRBD1 (6 bases). CDR1 MGHRA and CDR2 YSYEKL come from the germline V gene. V was trimmed by 5 bases and J by 2 bases, leaving 10 bases between them. The CDR3 loop spans 13 amino acids. CDR3 in DNA: TGCGCCAGCAGCTCAGGACAGACCTACGAGCAGTACTTC. Its protein product is CASSSGQTYEQYF.

The chain joins TRBV12-3 or TRBV12-4 to TRBJ2-7; the match to TRBD1 covers 9 bases. The V segment lost 6 bases and the J segment 4 bases; nucleotides outside the gene matches: 4. The CDR3 has 13 amino acids. This CDR3 is CASRGQGVYEQYF. DNA for the CDR3: TGTGCCAGCAGGGGACAGGGTGTGTACGAGCAGTACTTC.

The chain uses TRBV12-2 and TRBJ2-7; the DNA was not used to check the table's D call, TRBD1. TRBV12-2 has pseudogene status. The CDR3 runs to 15 residues. The CDR3 spells CASRLMDRGLYEQYF. Here the CDR3 DNA reads TGTGCAAGTCGCTTAATGGACAGGGGACTCTACGAGCAGTACTTC.

The V and J genes are TRBV14 and TRBJ1-2, with D uncertain. Germline V gene sequence: CDR1 SGHDN, CDR2 FVKESK. The CDR3 loop spans 14 amino acids. V was pared by 1 base and J by 4 bases, with 10 bases between. The CDR3, as DNA: TGTGCCAGCAGCCAAGGACGGGGATTCTATGGCTACACCTTC. Its translation is CASSQGRGFYGYTF.

This rearrangement joins TRBV5-6 to TRBJ2-3, with D possibly matching TRBD2 (5 bases). The CDR3 has 14 residues. Germline V gene sequence: CDR1 SGHDT, CDR2 YYEEEE. Trimming cost V 3 bases and J 7 bases, with 15 bases left between them. CDR3 residues: CASSWAGSPYTQYF. CDR3 nucleotide sequence: TGTGCCAGCAGCTGGGCGGGCAGCCCATATACGCAGTATTTT.

The chain employs TRBV11-1 and TRBJ2-7; TRBD1 agrees at 9 bases. In germline, CDR1 is SGHAT, CDR2 FQDESV (reference sequence). The V segment lost 5 bases and the J segment 5 bases; nucleotides outside the gene matches: 10. This CDR3 is built from 15 residues. CDR3 residues: CASSPEGQGYHEQYF. CDR3 nucleotides: TGTGCCAGCAGCCCAGAGGGACAGGGATATCACGAGCAGTACTTC.

V is TRBV6-2 or TRBV6-3 and J is TRBJ1-3; 10 bases line up with TRBD1. Germline CDR1 reads MNHEY; CDR2 reads SVGEGT. After removal of 4 bases from V and 2 bases from J, the junction contained 11 bases not matched to a gene. This CDR3 is built from 18 residues. Here the CDR3 reads CASSSPGTGVMTGNTIYF. Here the CDR3 DNA reads TGTGCCAGCAGTTCACCCGGGACAGGGGTAATGACTGGAAACACCATATATTTT.

J is TRBJ2-1 and V is TRBV19; TRBD2 matches 13 bases. The ends lost 6 bases at V and 7 bases at J; junction bases unmatched: 9. The CDR3 extends over 16 amino acids. CDR1 and CDR2 (germline): LNHDA, SQIVND (reference sequence). The CDR3 DNA reads TGTGCCAGTAGACCACTAGCGGGGGGGCCGTGGAATGAGCAGTTCTTC. Translated: CASRPLAGGPWNEQFF.

This clone was observed once. The chain uses TRBV28 and TRBJ1-5, with TRBD1 identical over 9 bases. In germline, CDR1 is MDHEN, CDR2 SYDVKM. The CDR3 has 15 residues. Losses at the gene ends were 7 bases for V and 7 bases for J; bases not matched to a gene: 11. The CDR3 loop is CASTSPGTGSQPQHF. CDR3 sequence (DNA): TGTGCCAGCACCTCCCCCGGGACAGGGTCCCAGCCCCAGCATTTT.

V gene TRBV28 combines with J gene TRBJ1-2; the match to TRBD1 covers 7 bases. The CDR3 length is 16 residues. CDR1 and CDR2 from the germline V gene are MDHEN and SYDVKM. J gave up 5 bases and V 7 bases, and 16 bases lay outside the gene matches. Here the CDR3 DNA reads TGTGCCAGCAACGCCGGTAGGGACAGTTTCGGGTATGGCTACACCTTC. The encoded protein is CASNAGRDSFGYGYTF.